The source of this TCR beta chain is a study of identical twins' blood T cells. Each CDR3 protein is one row after TCRdb ran MiXCR on the 5' RACE reads. The table lists 350,000 to 400,000 distinct CDR3 sequences, 28% of them singletons. The material sequenced was PBMCs. This sequence was found in a woman aged 18 to 49 in good health.

CDR3 protein: CASSLMGVWQPQHF. The CDR3, as DNA: TGTGCCAGCAGCCTAATGGGGGTTTGGCAGCCCCAGCATTTT. V gene TRBV28 combines with J gene TRBJ1-5, with a tentative D call TRBD1 (5 bases). The ends were cut back, 6 bases at V and 7 bases at J, with 16 bases in the middle. This CDR3 spans 14 amino acids. Germline V lookup: CDR1 MDHEN, CDR2 SYDVKM.